The 4 T cell receptor beta chains below all came from one sample that was sequenced in a study of OX40 agonist ivuxolimab in advanced cancers. Assay used: immunoSEQ multiplex PCR; TCRdb lists only in-frame clones, some missing. The sample records 74,000 or so clones, about 92% being singletons. The input for sequencing was CD4+ or CD8+ T cells sorted from blood, taken in a trial of the OX40 agonist ivuxolimab. The source of these receptors is an adult with an advanced solid tumor such as melanoma, head and neck, liver or kidney cancer.

The rearrangement uses TRBV5-4 and TRBJ1-2; 8 bases match TRBD1. The germline V gene has CDR1 SGHNT and CDR2 YYREEE (reference sequence). The CDR3 is 13 amino acids. V shed 2 bases, J shed 6 bases, and the junction held 3 bases outside the gene matches. This CDR3 reads CASSFPGGDGYTF. CDR3 bases: TGTGCCAGCAGCTTCCCAGGGGGCGATGGCTACACCTTC.

The chain uses TRBV19 and TRBJ1-2; 7 bases match TRBD1. The CDR3 totals 14 residues. After removal of 5 bases from V and 5 bases from J, the junction contained 8 bases not matched to a gene. From germline, CDR1 is LNHDA and CDR2 SQIVND (reference sequence). The CDR3 here is CASSPRGTVYGYTF. CDR3 DNA: TGTGCCAGTAGTCCCAGGGGGACAGTGTATGGCTACACCTTC.

Points on this clone: At the DNA level, this CDR3 is encoded by other sequences in the same sample as well. Here the CDR3 DNA reads TGTGCCAGCAGCCAAGCGCAGGGCATAAACACCATATATTTT. This gives the protein CASSQAQGINTIYF. The chain couples TRBV14 to TRBJ1-3; tentatively, D is TRBD1 (5 bases). CDR1 and CDR2 (germline): SGHDN, FVKESK. Trimming pared 1 base from V and 6 bases from J, leaving 10 bases between. The CDR3 consists of 14 residues.

Only one count was recorded for this clone. The chain is built from TRBV11-1 and TRBJ2-2, with a possible D match to TRBD1 (5 bases). The V and J ends lost 4 bases and 4 bases respectively, with 19 bases between them. Germline V gene data show CDR1 as SGHAT and CDR2 as FQDESV (reference sequence). The CDR3 contains 17 residues. This CDR3 is CASSSDSPTESTGELFF. The CDR3 DNA sequence: TGTGCCAGCAGCTCCGACAGCCCCACTGAGAGCACCGGGGAGCTGTTTTTT.